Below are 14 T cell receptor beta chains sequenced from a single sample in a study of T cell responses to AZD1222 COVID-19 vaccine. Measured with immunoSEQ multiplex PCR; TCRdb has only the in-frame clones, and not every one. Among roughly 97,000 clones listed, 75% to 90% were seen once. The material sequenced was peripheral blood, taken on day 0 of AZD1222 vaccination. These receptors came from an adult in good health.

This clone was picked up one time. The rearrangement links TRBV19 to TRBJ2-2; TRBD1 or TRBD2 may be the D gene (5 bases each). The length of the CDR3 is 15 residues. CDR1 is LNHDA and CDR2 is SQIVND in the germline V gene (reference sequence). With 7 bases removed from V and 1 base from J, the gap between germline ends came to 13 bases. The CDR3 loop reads CASIRGRRNTGELFF. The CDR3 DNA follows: TGTGCCAGTATTAGGGGACGAAGGAACACCGGGGAGCTGTTTTTT. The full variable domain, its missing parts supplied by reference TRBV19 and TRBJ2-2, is DGGITQSPKYLFRKEGQNVTLSCEQNLNHDAMYWYRQDPGQGLRLIYYSQIVNDFQKGDIAEGYSVSREKKESFPLTVTSAQKNPTAFYLCASIRGRRNTGELFFGEGSRLTVL.

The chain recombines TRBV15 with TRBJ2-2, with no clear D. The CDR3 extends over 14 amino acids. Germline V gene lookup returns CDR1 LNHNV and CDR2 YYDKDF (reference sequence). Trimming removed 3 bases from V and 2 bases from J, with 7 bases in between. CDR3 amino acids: CATSRSYNTGELFF. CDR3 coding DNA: TGTGCCACCAGCAGGTCGTACAACACCGGGGAGCTGTTTTTT.

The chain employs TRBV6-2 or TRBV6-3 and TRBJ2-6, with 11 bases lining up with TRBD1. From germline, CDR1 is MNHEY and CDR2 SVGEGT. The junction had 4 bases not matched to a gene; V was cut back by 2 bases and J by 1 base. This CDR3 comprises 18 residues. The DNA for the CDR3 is TGTGCCAGCAGTTACCGGACAGGGGGCGGATCTGGGGCCAACGTCCTGACTTTC. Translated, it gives CASSYRTGGGSGANVLTF.

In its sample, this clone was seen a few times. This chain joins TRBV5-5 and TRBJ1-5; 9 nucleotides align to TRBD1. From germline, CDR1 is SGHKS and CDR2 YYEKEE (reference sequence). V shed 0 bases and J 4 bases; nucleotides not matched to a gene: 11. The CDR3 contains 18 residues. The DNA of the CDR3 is TGTGCCAGCAGCTTGGCCCGACCGGGACAGGGCTTGAATCAGCCCCAGCATTTT. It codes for CASSLARPGQGLNQPQHF.

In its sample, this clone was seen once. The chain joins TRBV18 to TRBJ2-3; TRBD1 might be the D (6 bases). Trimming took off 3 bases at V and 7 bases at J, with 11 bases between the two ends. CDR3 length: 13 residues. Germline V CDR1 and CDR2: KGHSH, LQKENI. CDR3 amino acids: CASSPGTINTQYF. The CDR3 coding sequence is TGTGCCAGCTCACCCGGGACAATCAATACGCAGTATTTT. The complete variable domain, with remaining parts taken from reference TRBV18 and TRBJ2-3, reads NAGVMQNPRHLVRRRGQEARLRCSPMKGHSHVYWYRQLPEEGLKFMVYLQKENIIDESGMPKERFSAEFPKEGPSILRIQQVVRGDSAAYFCASSPGTINTQYFGPGTRLTVL.

The CDR3 DNA reads as TGTGCCAGCAGTCTCCGGGACAGTGGAGCAGTGGCGAAGCGCTACAATGAGCAGTTCTTC. Protein sequence: CASSLRDSGAVAKRYNEQFF. The chain carries TRBV3-1 (or the pseudogene TRBV3-2) and TRBJ2-1; the match to TRBD1 covers 7 bases. The CDR3 is 20 amino acids. Per germline, CDR1 LGHDT and CDR2 YNNKEL (reference sequence). The junction had 23 bases not matched to a gene; V was cut back by 6 bases and J by 3 bases.

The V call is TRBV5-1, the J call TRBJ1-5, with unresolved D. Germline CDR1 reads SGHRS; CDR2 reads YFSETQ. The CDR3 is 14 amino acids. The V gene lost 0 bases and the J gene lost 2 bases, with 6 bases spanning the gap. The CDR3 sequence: CASSLESGNQPQHF. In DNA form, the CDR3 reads TGCGCCAGCAGCTTGGAGTCAGGCAATCAGCCCCAGCATTTT.

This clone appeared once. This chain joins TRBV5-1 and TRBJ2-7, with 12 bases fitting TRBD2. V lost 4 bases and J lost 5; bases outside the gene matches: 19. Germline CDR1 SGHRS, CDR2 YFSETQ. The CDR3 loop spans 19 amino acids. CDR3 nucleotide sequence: TGCGCCAGCAGCCGGTCTAAGGCTAGCGGGGGGGCTTGGTCCGACGAGCAGTACTTC. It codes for CASSRSKASGGAWSDEQYF. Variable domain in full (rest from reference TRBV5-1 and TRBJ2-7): KAGVTQTPRYLIKTRGQQVTLSCSPISGHRSVSWYQQTPGQGLQFLFEYFSETQRNKGNFPGRFSGRQFSNSRSEMNVSTLELGDSALYLCASSRSKASGGAWSDEQYFGPGTRLTVT.

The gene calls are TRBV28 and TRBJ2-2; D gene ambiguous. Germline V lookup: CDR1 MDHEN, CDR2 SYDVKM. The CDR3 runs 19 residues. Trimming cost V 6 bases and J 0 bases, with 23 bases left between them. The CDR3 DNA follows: TGTGCCAGCAGCCCAAAGCCCCCGTCATGGACGGCGAACACCGGGGAGCTGTTTTTT. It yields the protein CASSPKPPSWTANTGELFF.

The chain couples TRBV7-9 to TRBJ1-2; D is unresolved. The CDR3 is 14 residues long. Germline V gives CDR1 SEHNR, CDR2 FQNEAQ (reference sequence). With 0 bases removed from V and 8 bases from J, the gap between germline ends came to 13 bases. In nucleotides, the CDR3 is TGTGCCAGCAGCTTAGCGAGGGCAGTGGAGGGCTACACCTTC. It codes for CASSLARAVEGYTF.

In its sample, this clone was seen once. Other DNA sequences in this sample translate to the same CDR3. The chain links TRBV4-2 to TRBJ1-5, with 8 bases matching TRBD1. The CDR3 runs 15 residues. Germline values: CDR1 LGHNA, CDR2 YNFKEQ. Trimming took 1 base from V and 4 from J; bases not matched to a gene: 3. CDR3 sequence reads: CASSQGTGRNQPQHF. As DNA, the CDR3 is TGTGCCAGCAGCCAAGGGACAGGGAGGAATCAGCCCCAGCATTTT.

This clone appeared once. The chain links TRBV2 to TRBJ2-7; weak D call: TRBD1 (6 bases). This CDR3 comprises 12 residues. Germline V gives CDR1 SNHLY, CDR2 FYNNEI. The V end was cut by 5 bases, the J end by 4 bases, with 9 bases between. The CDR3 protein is CASSKQGYEQYF. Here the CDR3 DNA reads TGTGCCAGCAGTAAACAGGGTTACGAGCAGTACTTC.

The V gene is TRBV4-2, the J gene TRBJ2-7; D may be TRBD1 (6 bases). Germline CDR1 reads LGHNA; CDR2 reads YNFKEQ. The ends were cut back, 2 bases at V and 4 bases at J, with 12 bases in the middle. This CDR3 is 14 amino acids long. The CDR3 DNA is TGTGCCAGCAGCCAAACCCGGGACATATACGAGCAGTACTTC. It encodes CASSQTRDIYEQYF.

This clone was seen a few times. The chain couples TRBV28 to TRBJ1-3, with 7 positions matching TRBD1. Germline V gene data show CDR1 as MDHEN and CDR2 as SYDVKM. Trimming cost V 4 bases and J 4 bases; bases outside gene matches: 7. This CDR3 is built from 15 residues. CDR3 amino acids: CASSSRTGAGNTIYF. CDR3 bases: TGTGCCAGCAGTTCCCGGACAGGTGCGGGAAACACCATATATTTT. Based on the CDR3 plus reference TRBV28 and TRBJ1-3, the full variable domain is DVKVTQSSRYLVKRTGEKVFLECVQDMDHENMFWYRQDPGLGLRLIYFSYDVKMKEKGDIPEGYSVSREKKERFSLILESASTNQTSMYLCASSSRTGAGNTIYFGEGSWLTVV.